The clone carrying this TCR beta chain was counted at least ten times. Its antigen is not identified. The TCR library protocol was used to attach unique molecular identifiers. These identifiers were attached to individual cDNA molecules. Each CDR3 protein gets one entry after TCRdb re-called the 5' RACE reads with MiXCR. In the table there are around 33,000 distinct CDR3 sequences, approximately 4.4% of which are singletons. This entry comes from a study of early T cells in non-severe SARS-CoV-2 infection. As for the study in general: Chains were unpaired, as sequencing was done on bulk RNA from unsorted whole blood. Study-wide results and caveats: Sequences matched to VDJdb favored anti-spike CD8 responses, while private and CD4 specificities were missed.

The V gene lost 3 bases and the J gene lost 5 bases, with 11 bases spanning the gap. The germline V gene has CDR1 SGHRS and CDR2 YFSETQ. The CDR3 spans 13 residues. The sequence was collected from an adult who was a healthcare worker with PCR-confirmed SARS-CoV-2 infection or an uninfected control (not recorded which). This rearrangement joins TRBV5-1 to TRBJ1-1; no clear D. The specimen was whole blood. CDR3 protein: CASSWMLRTEAFF. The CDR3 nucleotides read TGCGCCAGCAGCTGGATGTTGAGGACTGAAGCTTTCTTT.